One and the same sample provided the 15 T cell receptor beta chains below, sequenced in a study of identical twins. From the 5' RACE reads, TCRdb called clonotypes with MiXCR, one entry per CDR3 protein. Of about 900,000 distinct CDR3 sequences in the sample, 9% to 15% were seen once. These data also featured in a second study, about yellow fever vaccine responses in identical twins.

Sequencing used PBMCs. The receptors were gathered from a woman younger than 30 in good health.

This sequence joins TRBV28 and TRBJ2-6; no reliable D call. This CDR3 region has 13 residues. The germline gives CDR1 MDHEN, CDR2 SYDVKM. V gave up 8 bases and J gave up 0 bases, with 5 bases separating them. CDR3 bases: TGTGCCAGCGGCGGCTCTGGGGCCAACGTCCTGACTTTC. Encoded protein: CASGGSGANVLTF.

This rearrangement joins TRBV5-1 to TRBJ1-1; D ambiguous. CDR1 and CDR2 from the germline V gene are SGHRS and YFSETQ. Trimming stripped 0 bases from V and 3 bases from J, with 12 bases between. The CDR3 is made up of 15 amino acids. This CDR3 reads CASSLGSGLDTEAFF. The CDR3 nucleotides read TGCGCCAGCAGCTTGGGGTCGGGTTTGGACACTGAAGCTTTCTTT.

A few counts support this clonotype. This chain joins TRBV12-3 or TRBV12-4 and TRBJ1-4, with D tentatively TRBD1 (6 bases). CDR3 length: 12 amino acids. This CDR3 is CATGRPGEKLFF. The CDR3 DNA reads TGTGCTACAGGGCGCCCTGGCGAAAAACTGTTTTTT.

A few counts support this clonotype. CDR3 bases: TGTGCCAGCAGTTCCAAACCACCACAGAACTCTGGGGCCAACGTCCTGACTTTC. Its translation: CASSSKPPQNSGANVLTF. The rearrangement links TRBV27 to TRBJ2-6; D is unclear. V was shortened by 4 bases and J by 0 bases, with 16 bases between the two germline ends. Per the germline V gene, CDR1 is MNHEY and CDR2 is SMNVEV (reference sequence). The CDR3 runs to 18 residues.

A few counts support this clonotype. The chain has TRBV12-3 or TRBV12-4 and TRBJ2-2, with 7 bases identical to TRBD1. The length of the CDR3 is 13 residues. V lost 5 bases to trimming and J lost 7 bases; unmatched junction nucleotides: 4. The CDR3 DNA reads TGTGCCAGCAGTAGGGGGCTTAACGGGGAGCTGTTTTTT. Its translation: CASSRGLNGELFF.

This clonotype was counted only a few times. This chain joins TRBV28 and TRBJ1-4; the D gene is possibly TRBD1 (5 bases). Germline values: CDR1 MDHEN, CDR2 SYDVKM. Trimming took off 5 bases at V and 8 bases at J, with 18 bases between the two ends. The CDR3 extends over 15 amino acids. The CDR3 loop reads CASSAGDRRREKLFF. CDR3 coding DNA: TGTGCCAGCAGTGCCGGGGACCGGCGGAGAGAAAAACTGTTTTTT. Drawing the rest from reference TRBV28 and TRBJ1-4, the complete variable domain is DVKVTQSSRYLVKRTGEKVFLECVQDMDHENMFWYRQDPGLGLRLIYFSYDVKMKEKGDIPEGYSVSREKKERFSLILESASTNQTSMYLCASSAGDRRREKLFFGSGTQLSVL.

The V call is TRBV29-1, the J call TRBJ2-1, with TRBD2 as a possible D gene (6 bases). Germline CDR1 reads SQVTM; CDR2 reads ANQGSEA. CDR3 length equals 15 residues. V was pared by 4 bases and J by 1 base, with 14 bases between. CDR3 residues: CSVGGGSRSYNEQFF. In nucleotides, the CDR3 is TGCAGCGTTGGTGGGGGGTCCAGGTCCTACAATGAGCAGTTCTTC.

The rearrangement joins TRBV5-1 to TRBJ2-3; TRBD2 matches 7 bases. This CDR3 is built from 16 residues. The germline V gene encodes CDR1 SGHRS and CDR2 YFSETQ. The V gene end was trimmed by 1 base and the J gene end by 2 bases; junction bases not matched to a gene: 7. The chain's CDR3 is CASSLSSGAATDTQYF. The CDR3 coding sequence is TGCGCCAGCAGCTTGTCTAGCGGCGCAGCCACAGATACGCAGTATTTT.

This clonotype occurred a few times. V is TRBV28 and J is TRBJ1-1; no definite D call. The CDR3 totals 12 residues. Per germline, CDR1 MDHEN and CDR2 SYDVKM. V was clipped by 1 base and J by 3 bases, with 3 bases between them. The CDR3 loop is CASSLSYTEAFF. The CDR3, as DNA: TGTGCCAGCAGTTTATCCTACACTGAAGCTTTCTTT. Full variable domain (rest looked up from reference TRBV28 and TRBJ1-1): DVKVTQSSRYLVKRTGEKVFLECVQDMDHENMFWYRQDPGLGLRLIYFSYDVKMKEKGDIPEGYSVSREKKERFSLILESASTNQTSMYLCASSLSYTEAFFGQGTRLTVV.

The genes are TRBV10-3 and TRBJ2-2; D might be TRBD1 (6 bases). Trimming removed 10 bases from V and 2 bases from J, with 14 bases in between. Germline V gene data show CDR1 as ENHRY and CDR2 as SYGVKD. The CDR3 runs 14 residues. This chain's CDR3 is CATGRQVNTGELFF. CDR3 sequence (DNA): TGTGCCACAGGGAGACAGGTCAACACCGGGGAGCTGTTTTTT.

The genes are TRBV6-1 and TRBJ2-1; possibly TRBD1 for D (6 bases). The length of the CDR3 is 15 residues. Germline CDR1 reads MNHNS; CDR2 reads SASEGT. V was cut by 2 bases and J by 6 bases, with 14 bases left in between. CDR3 region: CASSESGTRFNEQFF. The CDR3 DNA sequence: TGTGCCAGCAGTGAATCTGGGACACGTTTCAATGAGCAGTTCTTC.

This clonotype was observed a handful of times. The chain links TRBV25-1 to TRBJ1-1; D unresolved. Trimming left V 4 bases short and J 4 bases short, with 10 bases between. There are 13 residues in the CDR3. Germline V gives CDR1 MGHDK, CDR2 SYGVNS. The CDR3 DNA follows: TGTGCCAGCAGTGTTATGACCGGCACTGAAGCTTTCTTT. Translated: CASSVMTGTEAFF.

This clonotype came up a few times. This chain's CDR3 is CASSLEFGLAGQADTQYF. The DNA for the CDR3 is TGTGCCAGCAGTTTAGAGTTTGGACTAGCGGGACAGGCAGATACGCAGTATTTT. This chain uses TRBV12-3 or TRBV12-4 with TRBJ2-3; 12 bases align to TRBD2. CDR3 length equals 18 residues. Trimming removed 1 base from V and 4 bases from J; junction bases left unmatched: 9.

The table lists this clonotype with a few counts. The chain is built from TRBV7-8 and TRBJ1-2; D unresolved. Trimming took off 5 bases at V and 4 bases at J, with 17 bases between the two ends. Germline values: CDR1 SGHVS, CDR2 FQNEAQ. The CDR3 contains 15 residues. The CDR3 spells CASSAGGHGTYGYTF. DNA of the CDR3: TGTGCCAGCAGCGCGGGCGGGCATGGAACCTATGGCTACACCTTC.

The chain recombines TRBV2 with TRBJ2-5; D is unresolved. V dropped 6 bases and J dropped 1 base, with 12 bases sitting between them. From germline, CDR1 is SNHLY and CDR2 FYNNEI. CDR3 length: 14 residues. CDR3 in DNA: TGTGCCAGCAGCAGACCATCCTCCCAAGAGACCCAGTACTTC. It is translated as CASSRPSSQETQYF. The entire variable domain, with the rest obtained from reference TRBV2 and TRBJ2-5, is as follows: EPEVTQTPSHQVTQMGQEVILRCVPISNHLYFYWYRQILGQKVEFLVSFYNNEISEKSEIFDDQFSVERPDGSNFTLKIRSTKLEDSAMYFCASSRPSSQETQYFGPGTRLLVL.